These 25 T cell receptor beta chains share one sample of origin, sequenced in a study of shared clonotypes between healthy human individuals. TCRdb's copy holds only in-frame clones and misses some; the assay was immunoSEQ multiplex PCR. The table shows about 460,000 clones, with approximately 77% occurring only once. The sequenced material came from PBMCs. The source is a woman between 35 and 50 years old in good health. Some clones in this sample may be carry-over from other donors' samples.

The chain links TRBV10-3 to TRBJ1-5, with D perhaps TRBD1 (6 bases). Germline CDR1 is ENHRY and CDR2 is SYGVKD. Trimming left V 0 bases short and J 4 bases short, with 10 bases between. CDR3 length: 15 residues. Written as DNA, the CDR3 is TGTGCCATCAGTGAGTCAACAGACAGGAATCAGCCCCAGCATTTT. This codes for CAISESTDRNQPQHF.

Only one count was recorded for this clone. This chain links TRBV7-9 with TRBJ2-3; 11 bases agree with TRBD2. The CDR3 totals 14 residues. Germline V gene sequence: CDR1 SEHNR, CDR2 FQNEAQ (reference sequence). V was pared by 3 bases and J by 5 bases, with 1 base of the junction left unmatched. CDR3 sequence reads: CASSFGLAGDTQYF. The DNA for the CDR3 is TGTGCCAGCAGCTTTGGACTAGCGGGAGATACGCAGTATTTT.

The V and J genes are TRBV7-9 and TRBJ2-3, with 10 bases matching TRBD2. CDR1 SEHNR and CDR2 FQNEAQ come from the germline V gene (reference sequence). Trimming took 6 bases from V and 5 from J; bases not matched to a gene: 8. The CDR3 contains 15 residues. CDR3 residues: CASSFSGRQQDTQYF. The CDR3 coding sequence is TGTGCCAGCAGTTTTAGCGGGAGGCAGCAAGATACGCAGTATTTT.

In the case of this clone: A read error is the likely source, as a far larger clone sits one nucleotide away. The rearrangement uses TRBV5-4 and TRBJ2-7, with 11 bases identical to TRBD2. Looked up from germline, CDR1 is SGHNT and CDR2 is YYREEE (reference sequence). The CDR3 length is 14 residues. CDR3 DNA sequence: TGTGCCAGCAGCTTGGAGCTAGCGGGAGGCGAGCAGTGCTTC. As protein: CASSLELAGGEQCF.

The chain links TRBV4-2 to TRBJ2-3; TRBD2 aligns across 7 bases. V shed 1 base and J 0 bases; nucleotides not matched to a gene: 7. Germline V gene data show CDR1 as LGHNA and CDR2 as YNFKEQ. The CDR3 spans 17 residues. The CDR3 loop reads CASSQVVAGGSTDTQYF. The CDR3 DNA sequence: TGTGCCAGCAGCCAAGTCGTAGCGGGCGGTAGCACAGATACGCAGTATTTT.

There are many counts of this clone. This chain uses TRBV6-4 with TRBJ1-2, with 8 positions matching TRBD1. Trimming cost V 3 bases and J 4 bases; bases outside gene matches: 4. The germline V gene encodes CDR1 MRHNA and CDR2 SNTAGT. This CDR3 region has 14 residues. The CDR3 DNA is TGTGCCAGCAGTGAGGATGGACAGGGCTATGGCTACACCTTC. Translating it yields CASSEDGQGYGYTF.

The rearrangement links TRBV6-6 to TRBJ2-6; D unclear. Looked up from germline, CDR1 is MNHNY and CDR2 is SVGAGI (reference sequence). Trimming left V 5 bases short and J 1 base short, with 6 bases between. This CDR3 has 14 amino acids. The CDR3, as DNA: TGTGCCAGCAGTGACACTTCTGGGGCCAACGTCCTGACTTTC. It yields the protein CASSDTSGANVLTF.

This chain joins TRBV5-1 and TRBJ1-2; a weak D match, TRBD1 (5 bases). The V end was cut by 1 base, the J end by 2 bases, with 15 bases between. Germline V lookup: CDR1 SGHRS, CDR2 YFSETQ. This CDR3 has 16 residues. In DNA form, the CDR3 reads TGCGCCAGCAGCTTGAGTGAGGGGACGATCAACTATGGCTACACCTTC. Translation: CASSLSEGTINYGYTF.

The V call is TRBV7-3, the J call TRBJ2-1; no definite D call. This CDR3 region has 12 residues. The V gene lost 0 bases and the J gene lost 9 bases, with 6 bases spanning the gap. Per germline, CDR1 SGHTA and CDR2 FQGTGA. CDR3 DNA: TGTGCCAGCAGCTTAACCAGTGGTGAGCAGTTCTTC. It encodes CASSLTSGEQFF. The full variable domain, its missing parts supplied by reference TRBV7-3 and TRBJ2-1, is GAGVSQTPSNKVTEKGKYVELRCDPISGHTALYWYRQSLGQGPEFLIYFQGTGAADDSGLPNDRFFAVRPEGSVSTLKIQRTERGDSAVYLCASSLTSGEQFFGPGTRLTVL.

This chain connects TRBV9 to TRBJ2-1; 10 bases align to TRBD1. This CDR3 has 13 amino acids. CDR1 and CDR2 (germline): SGDLS, YYNGEE. Germline trimming cut 0 bases from V and 15 bases from J; bases unmatched to any gene: 6. CDR3 sequence reads: CASSVDGQGDWFF. The CDR3 DNA is TGTGCCAGCAGCGTAGACGGACAGGGGGATTGGTTCTTC.

This chain uses TRBV7-3 with TRBJ2-3, with D possibly matching TRBD1 (5 bases). Trimming shortened V by 2 bases and J by 6 bases, and 18 bases separated the two germline ends. Germline loops: CDR1 SGHTA, CDR2 FQGTGA. CDR3 length: 16 amino acids. CDR3 DNA: TGTGCCAGCAGCTTATCTACTGGGTGGGGCATGGATACGCAGTATTTT. Translated: CASSLSTGWGMDTQYF.

The V and J genes are TRBV10-3 and TRBJ2-5; D ambiguous. Trimming took 5 bases from V and 2 from J, leaving 12 bases between them. The CDR3 has 14 residues. In germline, CDR1 is ENHRY, CDR2 SYGVKD. The CDR3 DNA reads TGTGCCATCAGTCCCCGGGCCCCTCAAGAGACCCAGTACTTC. Translated, it gives CAISPRAPQETQYF.

V is TRBV30 and J is TRBJ2-6; D not resolved. The V gene lost 5 bases and the J gene lost 2 bases, with 10 bases spanning the gap. CDR1 and CDR2 (germline): GTSNPN, SVGIG (reference sequence). CDR3 length: 14 amino acids. The CDR3 spells CAWDLSAGANVLTF. The CDR3 bases are TGTGCCTGGGACCTTTCGGCTGGGGCCAACGTCCTGACTTTC.

The CDR3 here is CASSGGQAATEAFF. The CDR3 region has the DNA TGTGCCAGCTCAGGGGGACAGGCCGCCACTGAAGCTTTCTTT. The chain recombines TRBV18 with TRBJ1-1, with 8 bases identical to TRBD1. V trimming: 5 bases; J trimming: 4 bases; junction bases outside the gene matches: 6. CDR1 KGHSH and CDR2 LQKENI come from the germline V gene. This CDR3 has 14 residues.

The chain recombines TRBV29-1 with TRBJ2-5; TRBD1 agrees at 10 bases. The germline V gene encodes CDR1 SQVTM and CDR2 ANQGSEA. This CDR3 contains 12 residues. Trimming removed 5 bases from V and 5 bases from J; junction bases left unmatched: 2. The CDR3 DNA sequence: TGCAGCGTTCGGACAGGGGGGGAGACCCAGTACTTC. Translation gives CSVRTGGETQYF. Supplemented by reference TRBV29-1 and TRBJ2-5, the full variable domain reads SAVISQKPSRDICQRGTSLTIQCQVDSQVTMMFWYRQQPGQSLTLIATANQGSEATYESGFVIDKFPISRPNLTFSTLTVSNMSPEDSSIYLCSVRTGGETQYFGPGTRLLVL.

V usage is TRBV6-5 and J usage is TRBJ2-7, with D perhaps TRBD2 (6 bases). V was clipped by 11 bases and J by 6 bases, with 20 bases between them. Germline V CDR1 and CDR2: MNHEY, SVGAGI. The CDR3 extends over 13 amino acids. CDR3 in amino acids: CAAHRRVGGEQYF. DNA for the CDR3: TGTGCCGCCCACCGGAGGGTCGGTGGCGAGCAGTACTTC.

This clone came up once. The chain joins TRBV7-9 to TRBJ1-1; no firm D call. This CDR3 has 12 amino acids. The germline V gene has CDR1 SEHNR and CDR2 FQNEAQ (reference sequence). V gave up 3 bases and J gave up 7 bases, with 9 bases separating them. The chain's CDR3 is CASSLDLGEAFF. The CDR3 DNA follows: TGTGCCAGCAGCTTGGACCTCGGTGAAGCTTTCTTT.

The chain couples TRBV9 to TRBJ1-2, with 8 bases fitting TRBD1. V was clipped by 3 bases and J by 4 bases; unmatched bases: 8. CDR1 is SGDLS, CDR2 YYNGEE, per germline. The CDR3 sequence is 15 residues long. Here the CDR3 reads CASSAQGAQPYGYTF. For the CDR3, the DNA is TGTGCCAGCAGCGCCCAGGGGGCGCAGCCCTATGGCTACACCTTC.

This clone was detected a few times. The chain uses TRBV7-9 and TRBJ1-5; possibly TRBD1 for D (5 bases). V dropped 5 bases and J dropped 1 base, with 9 bases sitting between them. Germline CDR1 reads SEHNR; CDR2 reads FQNEAQ (reference sequence). The length of the CDR3 is 14 residues. In DNA, the CDR3 is TGTGCCAGCAGCGATGACAGAAGCAATCAGCCCCAGCATTTT. It codes for CASSDDRSNQPQHF.

This chain connects TRBV7-7 to TRBJ2-5; TRBD2 agrees at 8 bases. The CDR3 sequence is 17 residues long. V dropped 1 base and J dropped 4; count of bases not matched to a gene: 11. The V gene's germline CDR1 is SSHAT and CDR2 FNYEAQ (reference sequence). The CDR3 DNA reads TGTGCCAGCAGCTTAGGTCTGGCGGGAGGTTTGGGAGAGACCCAGTACTTC. This gives the protein CASSLGLAGGLGETQYF. The full variable domain, with the rest looked up from reference TRBV7-7 and TRBJ2-5, is GAGVSQSPRYKVTKRGQDVTLRCDPISSHATLYWYQQALGQGPEFLTYFNYEAQPDKSGLPSDRFSAERPEGSISTLTIQRTEQRDSAMYRCASSLGLAGGLGETQYFGPGTRLLVL.

The table lists this clone with a few counts. The chain combines TRBV10-3 with TRBJ1-2, with 7 bases fitting TRBD1. V was clipped by 4 bases and J by 3 bases; unmatched bases: 8. Germline CDR1 is ENHRY and CDR2 is SYGVKD. The CDR3 consists of 15 residues. CDR3 in DNA: TGTGCCATCAGTGCTTCCGACAGGGCTTACTATGGCTACACCTTC. Translating gives CAISASDRAYYGYTF.

In this sample, this clone turned up a few times. The chain is built from TRBV28 and TRBJ2-7; tentative D call: TRBD1 (6 bases). Deletions cut 6 bases from V and 5 bases from J, with 17 bases between. CDR1 and CDR2 (germline): MDHEN, SYDVKM. The CDR3 is made up of 14 amino acids. Written as DNA, the CDR3 is TGTGCCAGCAGCCTCCCCGGGACAAGCCACGAGCAGTACTTC. Protein product: CASSLPGTSHEQYF.

This clone was recorded at least ten times. The same CDR3 can be traced to other DNA sequences in this sample. The CDR3 spells CASSSRGSEYNEQFF. DNA for the CDR3: TGTGCCAGCAGCTCTAGGGGGTCCGAATACAATGAGCAGTTCTTC. The rearrangement uses TRBV9 and TRBJ2-1, with D possibly matching TRBD1 (6 bases). The CDR3 has 15 amino acids. V lost 4 bases, J lost 4 bases, and 15 bases lay in between. Germline V gene sequence: CDR1 SGDLS, CDR2 YYNGEE.

This clone was seen only a few times. The sample carries other DNA sequences with the same CDR3. The chain links TRBV28 to TRBJ2-5, with D tentatively TRBD2 (5 bases). The J call is in doubt because the DNA end fits TRBJ2-7 better. The CDR3 spans 15 residues. Germline V gene lookup returns CDR1 MDHEN and CDR2 SYDVKM. The DNA for the CDR3 is TGTGCCAGCAGCCAGAAGACCCCGACTAATTACGAGCAGTACTTC. Residues: CASSQKTPTNYEQYF.

A note on this clone: The same CDR3 arises from other DNA sequences in this sample as well. The J gene is TRBJ2-7, the V gene TRBV10-2; D possibly corresponds to TRBD1 (5 bases). The CDR3 totals 13 residues. CDR1 WSHSY and CDR2 SAAADI come from the germline V gene. The V gene lost 6 bases and the J gene lost 7 bases, with 16 bases spanning the gap. CDR3 bases: TGCGCCAGCAGCTTCGACAGACCGAGGGAGCAGTACTTC. Translated: CASSFDRPREQYF.